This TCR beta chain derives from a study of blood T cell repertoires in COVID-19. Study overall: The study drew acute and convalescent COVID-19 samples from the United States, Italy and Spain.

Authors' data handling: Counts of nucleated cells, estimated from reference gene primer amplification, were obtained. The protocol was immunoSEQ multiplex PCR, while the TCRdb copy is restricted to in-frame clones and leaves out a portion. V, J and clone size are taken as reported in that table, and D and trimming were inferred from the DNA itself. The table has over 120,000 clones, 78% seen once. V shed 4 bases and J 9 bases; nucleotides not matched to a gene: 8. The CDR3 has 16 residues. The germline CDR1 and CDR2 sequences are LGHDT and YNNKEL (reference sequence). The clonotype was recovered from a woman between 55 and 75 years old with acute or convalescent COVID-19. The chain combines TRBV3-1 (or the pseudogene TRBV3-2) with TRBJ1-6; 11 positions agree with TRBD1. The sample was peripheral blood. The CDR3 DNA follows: TGTGCCAGCAGCCCCGACAGGACAGGGGGCGTTTCACCCCTCCACTTT. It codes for CASSPDRTGGVSPLHF.